The 25 T cell receptor beta chains reported below all come from one sample, sequenced in a study of early T cells in non-severe SARS-CoV-2 infection. TCRdb fed the 5' RACE reads into MiXCR, producing one record per CDR3 protein. The sample contains 69,000 or so distinct CDR3 sequences, roughly 13% of which appear only once. The sample consisted of whole blood. Receptor source: an adult who was a healthcare worker with PCR-confirmed SARS-CoV-2 infection or an uninfected control (not recorded which).

This clonotype was picked up a small number of times. The V call is TRBV3-1, the J call TRBJ2-5; D perhaps matches TRBD1 (6 bases). The CDR3 runs to 13 residues. V was trimmed by 3 bases and J by 6 bases, leaving 11 bases between them. In germline, CDR1 is LGHDT, CDR2 YNNKEL (reference sequence). The CDR3 coding sequence is TGTGCCAGCAGCCACAACAGGGCACAGACCCAGTACTTC. Protein sequence: CASSHNRAQTQYF.

This clonotype has ten or more counts. The V call is TRBV24-1, the J call TRBJ2-5, with D possibly TRBD1 on 6 matching bases. Between the trimmed V and J ends, which lost 6 bases and 7 bases, there was a span of 23 bases. The CDR3 is 16 residues long. Germline V gene lookup returns CDR1 KGHDR and CDR2 SFDVKD. The CDR3 DNA follows: TGTGCCACCAGTTCAACTACTGGGACACTTGGCGGGACCCAGTACTTC. It yields the protein CATSSTTGTLGGTQYF.

The chain combines TRBV10-3 with TRBJ1-5; D is ambiguous. Germline V CDR1 and CDR2: ENHRY, SYGVKD. This CDR3 is built from 13 residues. The V end lost 4 bases, the J end lost 1 base, and 5 bases lay between the germline ends. The DNA of the CDR3 is TGTGCCATCAGTGTCGAGAGCAATCAGCCCCAGCATTTT. Translation gives CAISVESNQPQHF.

Ten or more counts support this clonotype. The chain uses TRBV11-2 and TRBJ2-2, with 7 bases lining up with TRBD2. CDR1 and CDR2 from the germline V gene are SGHAT and FQNNGV. The V gene end was trimmed by 3 bases and the J gene end by 4 bases; junction bases not matched to a gene: 5. This CDR3 has 15 amino acids. The CDR3 nucleotides read TGTGCCAGCAGCTTTCAAGCGGGGCCCACCGGGGAGCTGTTTTTT. Amino acid sequence: CASSFQAGPTGELFF.

This clonotype was counted ten times or more. The rearrangement uses TRBV5-4 and TRBJ2-2; 8 bases line up with TRBD1. In germline, CDR1 is SGHNT, CDR2 YYREEE (reference sequence). V gave up 4 bases and J gave up 7 bases; unmatched junction bases: 3. CDR3 length equals 13 residues. The CDR3 region has the DNA TGTGCCAGCAGCCGCACAGGGGGCGGGGAGCTGTTTTTT. Amino acids: CASSRTGGGELFF.

The V gene is TRBV3-1, the J gene TRBJ2-7; unclear D gene. The CDR3 loop spans 13 amino acids. V was shortened by 0 bases and J by 3 bases, with 6 bases between the two germline ends. Germline CDR1 is LGHDT and CDR2 is YNNKEL (reference sequence). The CDR3 region has the DNA TGTGCCAGCAGCCAAGACCCCTTCTACGAGCAGTACTTC. Encoded protein: CASSQDPFYEQYF.

V is TRBV27 and J is TRBJ2-3; D unresolved. This CDR3 spans 11 amino acids. The V gene lost 7 bases and the J gene lost 4 bases, with 6 bases spanning the gap. Germline V gene sequence: CDR1 MNHEY, CDR2 SMNVEV (reference sequence). The CDR3, as DNA: TGTGCCAGCAAGTCCGCAGATACGCAGTATTTT. Translating it yields CASKSADTQYF.

The gene calls are TRBV5-1 and TRBJ2-7; TRBD1 is a possible D gene (6 bases). Trimming removed 3 bases at V and 2 bases at J, with 9 bases between. The CDR3 has 13 residues. From germline, CDR1 is SGHRS and CDR2 YFSETQ. This CDR3 reads CASSWDNTYEQYF. As DNA, the CDR3 is TGCGCCAGCAGCTGGGACAACACCTACGAGCAGTACTTC.

This chain links TRBV9 with TRBJ2-3; D unclear. V shed 2 bases and J shed 2 bases, with 9 bases lying between them. This CDR3 has 14 amino acids. Germline loops: CDR1 SGDLS, CDR2 YYNGEE. In DNA, the CDR3 is TGTGCCAGCAGCGTTCAGGTATCCACAGATACGCAGTATTTT. Its protein product is CASSVQVSTDTQYF.

This clonotype was detected a few times. The rearrangement links TRBV20-1 to TRBJ1-2; D possibly corresponds to TRBD1 (5 bases). The CDR3 has 12 residues. Trimming cost V 4 bases and J 2 bases, with 8 bases left between them. Germline V gene data show CDR1 as DFQATT and CDR2 as SNEGSKA (reference sequence). DNA for the CDR3: TGCAGTGCTACCGGACAAAACTATGGCTACACCTTC. It translates to CSATGQNYGYTF.

The gene calls are TRBV5-5 and TRBJ1-2; D not resolved. Germline CDR1 and CDR2: SGHKS and YYEKEE (reference sequence). V lost 0 bases, J lost 0 bases, and 6 bases lay in between. This CDR3 region has 14 residues. DNA of the CDR3: TGTGCCAGCAGCTTGGGGGCTACTAACTATGGCTACACCTTC. Translating gives CASSLGATNYGYTF.

The chain is built from TRBV21-1 and TRBJ2-2; whether TRBD1, the table's D call, matches the DNA was not checked. TRBV21-1 is an annotated pseudogene. CDR3 length: 17 amino acids. The DNA for the CDR3 is TGTGCCAGCAGCAAATGTGGCAGGGGACCAGAAACCGGGGAGCTGTTTTTT. Protein sequence: CASSKCGRGPETGELFF.

In this sample, this clonotype turned up a few times. The J gene is TRBJ2-5, the V gene TRBV5-1; 10 bases line up with TRBD2. Germline V gene lookup returns CDR1 SGHRS and CDR2 YFSETQ. With V trimmed by 2 bases and J by 5 bases, 9 bases remained unmatched. The CDR3 length is 16 residues. The CDR3 is CASSFGAGGPRETQYF. Written as DNA, the CDR3 is TGCGCCAGCAGCTTTGGAGCGGGGGGGCCTAGGGAGACCCAGTACTTC.

This clonotype was seen at least ten times. The CDR3 DNA reads as TGTGCCAGCAGCGGAAGTCGTGGAAACACCATATATTTT. It specifies CASSGSRGNTIYF. The genes are TRBV11-2 and TRBJ1-3; D ambiguous. The CDR3 contains 13 residues. Germline CDR1 SGHAT, CDR2 FQNNGV. V lost 5 bases to trimming and J lost 3 bases, with 8 bases between them.

This clonotype has only a few counts. This chain connects TRBV6-2 or TRBV6-3 to TRBJ1-5; unclear D gene. CDR3 length equals 12 residues. Trimming cost V 6 bases and J 8 bases, with 11 bases left between them. Germline V gives CDR1 MNHEY, CDR2 SVGEGT. The CDR3 here is CASSRRDKPQHF. The DNA of the CDR3 is TGTGCCAGCAGCCGGCGAGACAAGCCCCAGCATTTT.

The sample holds many counts of this clonotype. The chain is built from TRBV19 and TRBJ2-3, with 8 bases identical to TRBD2. Germline V gives CDR1 LNHDA, CDR2 SQIVND (reference sequence). The CDR3 runs to 14 residues. With 3 bases clipped from V and 3 bases from J, the junction kept 2 bases outside the gene matches. Here the CDR3 reads CASSISGRTDTQYF. CDR3 coding DNA: TGTGCCAGTAGTATCAGCGGGAGAACAGATACGCAGTATTTT.

In this sample, this clonotype turned up a few times. The CDR3 DNA sequence: TGTGCCAGCAGGGACAGGAGGGTGGAGACCCAGTACTTC. It translates to CASRDRRVETQYF. The chain joins TRBV12-3 or TRBV12-4 to TRBJ2-5, with TRBD1 as a possible D gene (7 bases). Trimming took 6 bases from V and 5 from J, leaving 13 bases between them. This CDR3 has 13 amino acids.

This clonotype has a single count. The rearrangement links TRBV5-1 to TRBJ1-1; tentative D call: TRBD1 (6 bases). The CDR3 consists of 13 residues. Germline CDR1 SGHRS, CDR2 YFSETQ. V lost 4 bases to trimming and J lost 4 bases, with 11 bases between them. The DNA for the CDR3 is TGCGCCAGCAGCCTAAGACAGGTCACTGAAGCTTTCTTT. Translated, it gives CASSLRQVTEAFF.

Many counts were recorded for this clonotype. J is TRBJ2-7 and V is TRBV20-1; tentatively, D is TRBD1 (6 bases). The CDR3 runs to 15 residues. Germline V lookup: CDR1 DFQATT, CDR2 SNEGSKA (reference sequence). Trimming cost V 5 bases and J 2 bases, with 19 bases left between them. The CDR3: CSAGDRLTGTYEQYF. CDR3 in DNA: TGCAGTGCTGGGGACCGACTTACAGGGACCTACGAGCAGTACTTC.

There are a few counts of this clonotype. The chain couples TRBV2 to TRBJ1-5; D gene ambiguous. Trimming took 0 bases from V and 6 from J, leaving 3 bases between them. CDR3 length equals 12 residues. Germline V CDR1 and CDR2: SNHLY, FYNNEI. The CDR3 DNA reads as TGTGCCAGCAGTGAAGCGGTTCAGCCCCAGCATTTT. Protein product: CASSEAVQPQHF.

This clonotype was detected ten times or more. V and J are TRBV10-2 and TRBJ1-1, with 9 bases aligning to TRBD1. Germline V gene lookup returns CDR1 WSHSY and CDR2 SAAADI. There are 16 residues in the CDR3. The junction had 11 bases not matched to a gene; V was cut back by 4 bases and J by 5 bases. CDR3 residues: CASSGREQGAGTEAFF. Written as DNA, the CDR3 is TGCGCCAGCAGTGGACGGGAACAGGGGGCTGGGACTGAAGCTTTCTTT.

The sample holds a few counts of this clonotype. The CDR3 region is CSVLGQAGNAFF. The CDR3 DNA follows: TGCAGCGTGCTCGGACAGGCGGGGAATGCTTTCTTT. J is TRBJ1-1 and V is TRBV29-1, with 7 bases identical to TRBD1. This CDR3 has 12 residues. Germline V lookup: CDR1 SQVTM, CDR2 ANQGSEA. V dropped 6 bases and J dropped 11; count of bases not matched to a gene: 12.

This clonotype was seen repeatedly, ten times or more. V gene TRBV6-6 combines with J gene TRBJ2-3, with D perhaps matching TRBD1 or TRBD2 (5 bases each). The germline CDR1 and CDR2 sequences are MNHNY and SVGAGI (reference sequence). The CDR3 covers 15 residues. V was clipped by 4 bases and J by 1 base, with 12 bases between them. DNA for the CDR3: TGTGCCAGCAGTTTCTCCGGGACGCGCACAGATACGCAGTATTTT. Its translation is CASSFSGTRTDTQYF.

This clonotype occurred many times. This chain connects TRBV3-1 to TRBJ2-2; no definite D call. Germline V lookup: CDR1 LGHDT, CDR2 YNNKEL (reference sequence). The V end was cut by 6 bases, the J end by 2 bases, with 10 bases between. CDR3 length equals 14 residues. The CDR3 reads CASSRFGNTGELFF. The CDR3, as DNA: TGTGCCAGCAGTCGTTTCGGTAACACCGGGGAGCTGTTTTTT. The variable domain in full, with the rest retrieved from reference TRBV3-1 and TRBJ2-2, is DTAVSQTPKYLVTQMGNDKSIKCEQNLGHDTMYWYKQDSKKFLKIMFSYNNKELIINETVPNRFSPKSPDKAHLNLHINSLELGDSAVYFCASSRFGNTGELFFGEGSRLTVL.

To note about this clonotype: A read error is possible here, since a much larger clone lies one base away. J is TRBJ1-2 and V is TRBV2, with 11 bases fitting TRBD1. Per germline, CDR1 SNHLY and CDR2 FYNNEI. The CDR3 is 14 amino acids. CDR3 sequence reads: CVSRGQGAGYGYTF. The CDR3, as DNA: TGTGTCAGCAGAGGACAGGGGGCAGGCTATGGCTACACCTTC.